These 7 T cell receptor beta chains came from one sample sequenced in a study of response to subunit inactivated influenza vaccine. From the RT-PCR reads, TCRdb called clonotypes with MiXCR, one entry per CDR3 protein. Here the sample spans around 790,000 distinct CDR3 sequences, approximately 22% being singletons. This specimen was PBMCs from blood, taken around 5 days after vaccination. These receptors all come from a man in his forties or fifties who received an inactivated influenza vaccine.

Remarks on this clonotype: A read error may be the cause here, since a much bigger clone is one base away. The chain carries TRBV5-4 and TRBJ2-5; perhaps TRBD2 as D (6 bases). CDR1 and CDR2 from the germline V gene are SGHNT and YYREEE (reference sequence). CDR3 length: 13 residues. CDR3 sequence: CANSQGLQETQYF. As DNA, the CDR3 is TGTGCCAACAGCCAGGGACTTCAAGAGACCCAGTACTTC.

V usage is TRBV20-1 and J usage is TRBJ2-7; D not certain. V lost 3 bases and J 6 bases, leaving 15 bases between the germline ends. CDR3 length: 13 residues. Germline lookup yields CDR1 DFQATT and CDR2 SNEGSKA (reference sequence). The CDR3 DNA reads as TGCAGTGCTAGGGAAGGTGGTGCCGGCGAGCAGTACTTC. As protein: CSAREGGAGEQYF.

V usage is TRBV28 and J usage is TRBJ2-5, with D perhaps matching TRBD1 (6 bases). The CDR3 sequence is 15 residues long. Trimming stripped 2 bases from V and 8 bases from J, with 18 bases between. The germline CDR1 and CDR2 sequences are MDHEN and SYDVKM. Written as DNA, the CDR3 is TGTGCCAGCAGTTTAGTTCCGGACAGATTTGAAACCCAGTACTTC. This codes for CASSLVPDRFETQYF.

The chain carries TRBV5-6 and TRBJ2-1; no clear D gene. CDR1 and CDR2 from the germline V gene are SGHDT and YYEEEE. Trimming pared 0 bases from V and 6 bases from J, leaving 10 bases between. The CDR3 contains 14 residues. The chain's CDR3 is CASSLAAVSNEQFF. CDR3 bases: TGTGCCAGCAGCTTGGCGGCAGTCTCCAATGAGCAGTTCTTC.

The chain carries TRBV5-1 and TRBJ2-7; the D is unclear. The germline CDR1 and CDR2 sequences are SGHRS and YFSETQ. The CDR3 spans 13 residues. V shed 0 bases and J shed 7 bases, with 11 bases lying between them. CDR3 protein: CASSLDTFGEQYF. CDR3 nucleotides: TGCGCCAGCAGCTTGGACACCTTCGGGGAGCAGTACTTC.

This rearrangement joins TRBV6-2 or TRBV6-3 to TRBJ2-2, with TRBD2 matching over 8 bases. V was clipped by 5 bases and J by 4 bases; unmatched bases: 6. Germline V lookup: CDR1 MNHEY, CDR2 SVGEGT. The CDR3 consists of 15 residues. The CDR3 nucleotides read TGTGCCAGCAGTGGTTTCGGGGGGGCCACCGGGGAGCTGTTTTTT. It translates to CASSGFGGATGELFF.

CDR3 nucleotide sequence: TGTGCCAGCAGCCGGGGAGGGGGCCAGGTGGACTACGAGCAGTACTTC. Translation: CASSRGGGQVDYEQYF. The chain combines TRBV6-1 with TRBJ2-7; perhaps D is TRBD1 or TRBD2 (7 bases each). The CDR3 extends over 16 amino acids. Germline values: CDR1 MNHNS, CDR2 SASEGT. V lost 6 bases and J lost 3, with 21 bases in between.